What follows are 24 T cell receptor beta chains derived from one specimen sequenced in a study of cytomegalovirus exposure and HLA in healthy donors. Primers included in the PCR were 60 Vbeta and 13 Jbeta primers. The data were produced by immunoSEQ multiplex PCR, yet TCRdb's version contains in-frame clones alone and is incomplete. The repertoire has approximately 76,000 clones, 63% of them found once; the top ten carry less than 7.5%. Sequencing input: PBMCs. Receptor source: a man aged 30-40 years in good health and CMV-seropositive.

V gene TRBV27 combines with J gene TRBJ1-1, with 7 bases matching TRBD1. Germline CDR1 reads MNHEY; CDR2 reads SMNVEV (reference sequence). The CDR3 is 15 residues long. V dropped 3 bases and J dropped 4; count of bases not matched to a gene: 8. The CDR3 protein is CASSFRTGDSTEAFF. The CDR3 bases are TGTGCCAGCAGTTTCCGGACAGGAGATTCCACTGAAGCTTTCTTT.

V gene TRBV29-1 combines with J gene TRBJ2-1, with a tentative D call TRBD2 (6 bases). The CDR3 is made up of 15 amino acids. V lost 5 bases and J lost 2, with 16 bases in between. Per the germline V gene, CDR1 is SQVTM and CDR2 is ANQGSEA. The CDR3 nucleotides are TGCAGCGTTCGATGGAGGGATACTGCCTACAATGAGCAGTTCTTC. It codes for CSVRWRDTAYNEQFF.

This clone showed up just a few times. This chain joins TRBV29-1 and TRBJ2-1; D might be TRBD2 (6 bases). The CDR3 runs to 15 residues. V was shortened by 0 bases and J by 2 bases, with 11 bases between the two germline ends. Per the germline V gene, CDR1 is SQVTM and CDR2 is ANQGSEA. CDR3 residues: CSVEDGGRAYNEQFF. For the CDR3, the DNA is TGCAGCGTTGAAGACGGAGGGCGGGCCTACAATGAGCAGTTCTTC.

In nucleotides, the CDR3 is TGCGCCAGCAGCTTGGCGGGACTAGCGGGAGGTGGTGAGCAGTTCTTC. It is translated as CASSLAGLAGGGEQFF. The chain recombines TRBV5-1 with TRBJ2-1, with 15 bases matching TRBD2. Trimming took 0 bases from V and 9 from J; bases not matched to a gene: 4. The CDR3 is made up of 16 amino acids. Germline CDR1 and CDR2: SGHRS and YFSETQ.

The CDR3 sequence is CASSTTSGSWNEQFF. The CDR3 DNA is TGTGCCAGTAGCACCACTAGCGGTTCGTGGAATGAGCAGTTCTTC. The gene calls are TRBV19 and TRBJ2-1; 8 bases align to TRBD2. Looked up from germline, CDR1 is LNHDA and CDR2 is SQIVND (reference sequence). The V and J ends lost 6 bases and 7 bases, in that order; junction bases with no gene match: 11. The CDR3 is made up of 15 amino acids. The full variable domain, completed using reference TRBV19 and TRBJ2-1, is DGGITQSPKYLFRKEGQNVTLSCEQNLNHDAMYWYRQDPGQGLRLIYYSQIVNDFQKGDIAEGYSVSREKKESFPLTVTSAQKNPTAFYLCASSTTSGSWNEQFFGPGTRLTVL.

This chain joins TRBV19 and TRBJ1-4; 7 bases agree with TRBD1. CDR1 is LNHDA and CDR2 is SQIVND in the germline V gene (reference sequence). The ends lost 9 bases at V and 10 bases at J; junction bases unmatched: 8. The CDR3 totals 12 residues. The CDR3 loop is CARPRQGGKLFF. CDR3 DNA sequence: TGTGCCAGACCCCGGCAGGGGGGAAAACTGTTTTTT.

The chain recombines TRBV6-5 with TRBJ1-1; D is ambiguous. Trimming removed 2 bases from V and 6 bases from J, with 16 bases in between. Per germline, CDR1 MNHEY and CDR2 SVGAGI. This CDR3 is 15 amino acids long. DNA for the CDR3: TGTGCCAGCAGTTACCTCCCCAGGTCAACGCCTGAAGCTTTCTTT. This translates into CASSYLPRSTPEAFF.

The rearrangement uses TRBV10-3 and TRBJ2-7, with D possibly matching TRBD2 (6 bases). There are 11 residues in the CDR3. V was pared by 4 bases and J by 5 bases, with 6 bases between. Germline values: CDR1 ENHRY, CDR2 SYGVKD. CDR3: CAISGGDEQYF. In DNA, the CDR3 is TGTGCCATCAGTGGGGGGGACGAGCAGTACTTC.

This clone was recorded a few times. The rearrangement links TRBV10-2 to TRBJ2-7, with TRBD2 identical over 11 bases. CDR3 length: 16 residues. V shed 0 bases, J shed 4 bases, and the junction held 5 bases outside the gene matches. Per germline, CDR1 WSHSY and CDR2 SAAADI. CDR3 nucleotide sequence: TGCGCCAGCAGTGAGTCACTAGCGGGGGTCGCATACGAGCAGTACTTC. It specifies CASSESLAGVAYEQYF.

The chain combines TRBV5-8 with TRBJ2-3, with TRBD2 matching over 12 bases. Trimming took 4 bases from V and 3 from J; bases not matched to a gene: 9. The CDR3 length is 17 residues. Germline V gene sequence: CDR1 SGHTS, CDR2 YDEGEE. The CDR3 spells CASSALAGGLGTDTQYF. In nucleotides, the CDR3 is TGTGCCAGCAGCGCCCTAGCGGGAGGGCTTGGGACAGATACGCAGTATTTT.

The chain links TRBV15 to TRBJ2-7; D is ambiguous. In germline, CDR1 is LNHNV, CDR2 YYDKDF (reference sequence). CDR3 length: 13 amino acids. The V and J ends lost 0 bases and 2 bases respectively, with 5 bases between them. The CDR3 DNA sequence: TGTGCCACCAGCAGAGATCCCACCTACGAGCAGTACTTC. This translates into CATSRDPTYEQYF.

This chain joins TRBV27 and TRBJ1-2, with D perhaps matching TRBD1 (6 bases). The CDR3 loop spans 15 amino acids. Trimming removed 4 bases from V and 2 bases from J, with 14 bases in between. Germline assignment: CDR1 MNHEY and CDR2 SMNVEV (reference sequence). The CDR3 here is CASSYQEDSNYGYTF. For the CDR3, the DNA is TGTGCCAGCAGTTACCAAGAGGACAGCAACTATGGCTACACCTTC.

The chain uses TRBV4-2 and TRBJ2-3; tentatively, D is TRBD2 (6 bases). The CDR3 spans 17 residues. Germline V gene sequence: CDR1 LGHNA, CDR2 YNFKEQ. The ends were cut back, 1 base at V and 2 bases at J, with 16 bases in the middle. CDR3 in DNA: TGTGCCAGCAGCCAAGCCAAACCGGGACTCATCACAGATACGCAGTATTTT. It is translated as CASSQAKPGLITDTQYF.

The genes are TRBV28 and TRBJ2-7; the match to TRBD2 covers 9 bases. Germline loops: CDR1 MDHEN, CDR2 SYDVKM. V shed 4 bases, J shed 5 bases, and the junction held 6 bases outside the gene matches. The CDR3 consists of 14 residues. The CDR3 here is CASSWAGGPNEQYF. In DNA, the CDR3 is TGTGCCAGCAGTTGGGCGGGAGGGCCCAACGAGCAGTACTTC.

This clone was observed a few times. The chain links TRBV29-1 to TRBJ1-2, with 9 bases matching TRBD1. The V segment lost 4 bases and the J segment 0 bases; nucleotides outside the gene matches: 3. Germline CDR1 is SQVTM and CDR2 is ANQGSEA. CDR3 length: 14 amino acids. The DNA of the CDR3 is TGCAGCGTTGCACAGGGGGCGGCTAACTATGGCTACACCTTC. Translating gives CSVAQGAANYGYTF.

The chain joins TRBV21-1 to TRBJ1-1; the table's D gene call, TRBD1, was not cross checked with the DNA. TRBV21-1 is shown as a pseudogene. This CDR3 has 17 amino acids. CDR3 loop: CASSKGNREESEHEAFF. The CDR3 DNA sequence: TGTGCCAGCAGCAAGGGGAACAGGGAAGAATCAGAGCATGAAGCTTTCTTT.

The chain carries TRBV19 and TRBJ2-7; 10 bases agree with TRBD2. The CDR3 has 14 residues. The trim removed 5 bases at V and 2 bases at J, leaving 3 bases unmatched. Germline V gene lookup returns CDR1 LNHDA and CDR2 SQIVND (reference sequence). The CDR3 protein is CASSFTSGAYEQYF. DNA of the CDR3: TGTGCCAGTAGTTTTACTAGCGGGGCCTACGAGCAGTACTTC.

The chain couples TRBV21-1 to TRBJ2-7; the table's D call, TRBD2, has no DNA check behind it. TRBV21-1 is a documented pseudogene. The CDR3 has 14 amino acids. The CDR3 region has the DNA TGTGCCAGCAGCAGAGTAGCGGGTCCCTACGAGCAGTACTTC. This codes for CASSRVAGPYEQYF.

The rearrangement joins TRBV5-4 to TRBJ2-7, with 7 bases aligning to TRBD1. The CDR3 sequence is 14 residues long. With V trimmed by 4 bases and J by 0 bases, 4 bases remained unmatched. From germline, CDR1 is SGHNT and CDR2 YYREEE (reference sequence). In DNA form, the CDR3 reads TGTGCCAGCAGCATCACAGGGGTCTCCTACGAGCAGTACTTC. Its protein is CASSITGVSYEQYF.

The rearrangement links TRBV6-1 to TRBJ2-3, with 10 nucleotides matching TRBD2. CDR1 MNHNS and CDR2 SASEGT come from the germline V gene. CDR3 size: 17 residues. The J segment lost 5 bases and the V segment lost 0 bases, leaving 8 bases of the junction unmatched. The CDR3 DNA is TGTGCCAGCAGTGAAGCGTCAATAGCGGGGGGACAAGATACGCAGTATTTT. It codes for CASSEASIAGGQDTQYF.

V and J are TRBV5-1 and TRBJ1-1; D not certain. The germline V gene has CDR1 SGHRS and CDR2 YFSETQ. Trimming removed 0 bases from V and 1 base from J, with 7 bases in between. This CDR3 is 14 amino acids long. CDR3 region: CASSLAGQNTEAFF. The CDR3 coding sequence is TGCGCCAGCAGCTTGGCTGGGCAGAACACTGAAGCTTTCTTT.

This clone has more than one count but fewer than ten. The genes are TRBV7-9 and TRBJ2-1, with D possibly matching TRBD1 (6 bases). Trimming removed 5 bases at V and 7 bases at J, with 21 bases between. This CDR3 is built from 16 residues. Germline V gene data show CDR1 as SEHNR and CDR2 as FQNEAQ (reference sequence). CDR3 loop: CASSLLHRALTNEQFF. In nucleotides, the CDR3 is TGTGCCAGCAGCCTCCTCCACAGGGCCTTGACAAATGAGCAGTTCTTC.

The rearrangement joins TRBV2 to TRBJ2-5; 8 bases map to TRBD1. V was pared by 6 bases and J by 1 base, with 7 bases of the junction left unmatched. The CDR3 sequence is 15 residues long. CDR1 SNHLY and CDR2 FYNNEI come from the germline V gene. This CDR3 is CASRPGQGTQETQYF. The CDR3 DNA follows: TGTGCCAGCAGGCCCGGACAGGGCACCCAAGAGACCCAGTACTTC.

Notes on this clone: The sample has other DNA sequences that encode this CDR3 too. The gene calls are TRBV4-2 and TRBJ1-6; weak D call: TRBD1 (6 bases). This CDR3 spans 15 amino acids. V dropped 0 bases and J dropped 7 bases, with 10 bases sitting between them. Germline CDR1 LGHNA, CDR2 YNFKEQ. This CDR3 reads CASSQEGGGNSPLHF. CDR3 DNA sequence: TGTGCCAGCAGCCAAGAAGGGGGGGGGAATTCACCCCTCCACTTT.